Listed below are T cell receptor beta chains from one sample, sequenced in a study of T cells in Graves' hyperthyroidism and ophthalmopathy. One entry per CDR3 protein results from TCRdb running MiXCR on the multiplex PCR reads. The data show 390,000 or so distinct CDR3 sequences, 14% to 15% seen once. The sequencing sample was made of blood. The receptor source for this set is a young man with Graves' ophthalmopathy. Both conserved end residues are part of each CDR3. A D gene is named only where the DNA matches it firmly. Only some rows state a clone size, as once, few, many or a class for expanded clones.

D gene	J gene	V gene	clone size	CDR3 DNA	CDR3 protein
-	TRBJ2-7	TRBV25-1	-	TGTGCCAGCAGTGAATTAGCGCATTACGAGCAGTACTTC	CASSELAHYEQYF
TRBD2	TRBJ2-5	TRBV7-2	many	TGTGCCAGCAGCACGGGACTAGCCGGGACCCAGTACTTC	CASSTGLAGTQYF
TRBD1	TRBJ2-7	TRBV7-2	many	TGTGCCAGCAGCAAGGACAGGGCCCTCTACGAGCAGTACTTC	CASSKDRALYEQYF
-	TRBJ1-2	TRBV6-8	many	TGTGCCAGCAGTTACTCGAGCATCTATGGCTACACCTTC	CASSYSSIYGYTF
-	TRBJ1-1	TRBV6-1	-	TGTGCCAGCAGTACCCTTGTGGGGAACACTGAAGCTTTCTTT	CASSTLVGNTEAFF
-	TRBJ1-5	TRBV12-3/TRBV12-4	-	TGTGCCAGCAGCCGTGACACTTACAATCAGCCCCAGCATTTT	CASSRDTYNQPQHF
-	TRBJ1-1	TRBV5-1	few	TGCGCCAGCAGGAAGGACGGGAACACTGAAGCTTTCTTT	CASRKDGNTEAFF
TRBD1	TRBJ1-2	TRBV25-1	few	TGTGCCAGCAGTGAGACCGGAAGGGCGAACAGGGGGCAAGGCTACACCTTC	CASSETGRANRGQGYTF
TRBD1	TRBJ1-1	TRBV6-1	-	TGTGCCAGCAGTACGACAGGGCACACTGAAGCTTTCTTT	CASSTTGHTEAFF
-	TRBJ1-4	TRBV7-2	many	TGTGCCAGCAGCTTAGATGTCAGTAATGAAAAACTGTTTTTT	CASSLDVSNEKLFF
-	TRBJ2-2	TRBV5-1	few	TGCGCCAGCAGCTTGGCCCCCCCCGGACAGACGAACACCGGGGAGCTGTTTTTT	CASSLAPPGQTNTGELFF
-	TRBJ2-1	TRBV12-3/TRBV12-4	many	TGTGCCAGCAGTTTTGGTAACTCCTACAATGAGCAGTTCTTC	CASSFGNSYNEQFF
TRBD1	TRBJ1-2	TRBV5-5	many	TGTGCCAGCAGCTTGGGGGACAGTGCTAACTATGGCTACACCTTC	CASSLGDSANYGYTF
-	TRBJ1-5	TRBV4-1	-	TGCGCCAGCAGCCAAGACGGCCCGGGGCCCCAGCATTTT	CASSQDGPGPQHF
-	TRBJ2-7	TRBV11-2	many	TGTGCCAGCAGCTTCGCTCTGGCGGCTCCCTACGAGCAGTACTTC	CASSFALAAPYEQYF
TRBD1	TRBJ1-6	TRBV5-1	many	TGCGCCAGCAGCGTGCGACAGGGAGGATCTTCACCCCTCCACTTT	CASSVRQGGSSPLHF
-	TRBJ1-2	TRBV9	-	TGTGCCAGCGGCGTCACATCGGCCGGCGGGAACTATGGCTACACCTTC	CASGVTSAGGNYGYTF